The 32 T cell receptor beta chains below come from one sample, sequenced in a study of T cells in Graves' hyperthyroidism and ophthalmopathy. RNA transcripts served as the template for amplifying TCR beta CDR3 regions. HTBI primers drove first-round RT-PCR of the TCR CDR3. TCRdb passed the multiplex PCR reads through MiXCR, listing each CDR3 protein once. The repertoire includes fewer than 450,000 distinct CDR3 sequences, about 18% of them detected once, and over 35% sits in the top ten. Sequenced: blood. The receptors originated from a man aged 18 to 29 with Graves' ophthalmopathy.

The chain joins TRBV29-1 to TRBJ2-3, with D tentatively TRBD1 (6 bases). Per germline, CDR1 SQVTM and CDR2 ANQGSEA. The CDR3 is 12 residues long. V was pared by 6 bases and J by 4 bases, with 11 bases between. CDR3 nucleotide sequence: TGCAGCGTCGTACAGGGACCAGATACGCAGTATTTT. Translating gives CSVVQGPDTQYF.

This clonotype was observed many times. The V and J genes are TRBV9 and TRBJ1-2; D is possibly TRBD1 (5 bases). This CDR3 contains 15 residues. CDR1 is SGDLS, CDR2 YYNGEE, per germline. With 4 bases removed from V and 4 bases from J, the gap between germline ends came to 17 bases. The CDR3 here is CASSPEVGPSYGYTF. CDR3 bases: TGTGCCAGCAGCCCAGAAGTGGGACCGAGCTATGGCTACACCTTC.

The chain combines TRBV12-3 or TRBV12-4 with TRBJ1-4; unclear D gene. This CDR3 is 13 amino acids long. V lost 6 bases and J lost 8, with 13 bases in between. The CDR3 sequence: CASSRGAWEKLFF. CDR3 coding DNA: TGTGCCAGCAGCCGCGGCGCATGGGAAAAACTGTTTTTT.

At least ten counts were recorded for this clonotype. The chain combines TRBV6-1 with TRBJ2-5, with a possible D match to TRBD1 (6 bases). The germline V and J ends were trimmed by 7 bases and 5 bases, with 14 bases remaining between them. The CDR3 sequence is 13 residues long. CDR1 is MNHNS, CDR2 SASEGT, per germline. The CDR3 is CASNLQGWETQYF. CDR3 nucleotides: TGTGCCAGCAATCTACAGGGTTGGGAGACCCAGTACTTC.

This chain joins TRBV18 and TRBJ2-7; 10 bases are a match to TRBD2. Germline CDR1 reads KGHSH; CDR2 reads LQKENI. Unmatched junction bases numbered 3, after V lost 1 base and J lost 0 bases. The length of the CDR3 is 16 residues. This CDR3 reads CASSPRLAGSSYEQYF. DNA for the CDR3: TGTGCCAGCTCACCACGACTAGCGGGTTCCTCCTACGAGCAGTACTTC.

The chain carries TRBV12-3 or TRBV12-4 and TRBJ2-1, with a tentative D call TRBD2 (6 bases). The CDR3 spans 15 residues. V was pared by 6 bases and J by 4 bases, with 16 bases between. CDR3 in amino acids: CASRKGSGDYNEQFF. For the CDR3, the DNA is TGTGCCAGCAGAAAAGGTAGCGGCGATTACAATGAGCAGTTCTTC.

This clonotype has a count of ten or more. The chain couples TRBV5-1 to TRBJ2-3; possible D gene TRBD1, 6 bases. Germline V CDR1 and CDR2: SGHRS, YFSETQ. This CDR3 has 16 amino acids. V was pared by 4 bases and J by 5 bases, with 20 bases between. The CDR3 loop reads CASSRTVRVGGDTQYF. The CDR3 DNA sequence: TGCGCCAGCAGCCGGACAGTCCGGGTGGGTGGAGATACGCAGTATTTT.

The V gene is TRBV19, the J gene TRBJ2-3; 7 bases line up with TRBD2. Germline V gene lookup returns CDR1 LNHDA and CDR2 SQIVND (reference sequence). The CDR3 runs to 14 residues. With V trimmed by 5 bases and J by 2 bases, 4 bases remained unmatched. The DNA for the CDR3 is TGTGCCAGTAGTCGCGGGACTACCACAGATACGCAGTATTTT. Translation gives CASSRGTTTDTQYF.

This clonotype was seen at least ten times. In DNA, the CDR3 is TGTGCCAGCAGTATAAGTCCGATGGTCTATGGCTACACCTTC. The encoded protein is CASSISPMVYGYTF. V gene TRBV12-3 or TRBV12-4 combines with J gene TRBJ1-2; D is unclear. The V end was cut by 5 bases, the J end by 4 bases, with 14 bases between. The CDR3 is 14 amino acids.

This clonotype was seen more than once but under ten times. The chain links TRBV7-8 to TRBJ1-3; no reliable D call. The CDR3 length is 16 residues. Trimming shortened V by 0 bases and J by 0 bases, and 9 bases separated the two germline ends. Germline assignment: CDR1 SGHVS and CDR2 FQNEAQ. In nucleotides, the CDR3 is TGTGCCAGCAGCTTAGCGGCCCCCCTCTCTGGAAACACCATATATTTT. Translating gives CASSLAAPLSGNTIYF.

J is TRBJ1-3 and V is TRBV27; no reliable D call. This CDR3 contains 15 residues. Per the germline V gene, CDR1 is MNHEY and CDR2 is SMNVEV (reference sequence). Trimming removed 6 bases from V and 2 bases from J, with 14 bases in between. The CDR3 region is CASRPALRPGNTIYF. CDR3 bases: TGTGCCAGCAGACCGGCCCTCAGGCCTGGAAACACCATATATTTT.

Many counts were recorded for this clonotype. The chain carries TRBV7-3 and TRBJ1-1, with 9 bases that match TRBD1. From germline, CDR1 is SGHTA and CDR2 FQGTGA. J lost 6 bases, V lost 5 bases, and 7 bases had no gene match. This CDR3 region has 14 residues. The DNA for the CDR3 is TGTGCCAGCAGCGGGGGACAGGGAAGGTCTGAAGCTTTCTTT. Its translation is CASSGGQGRSEAFF.

This clonotype was observed a few times. This chain links TRBV19 with TRBJ1-2; 7 positions match TRBD1. This CDR3 is built from 13 residues. J gave up 4 bases and V 10 bases, and 9 bases lay outside the gene matches. Germline CDR1 is LNHDA and CDR2 is SQIVND (reference sequence). The CDR3 loop reads CATYGQAPYGYTF. As DNA, the CDR3 is TGTGCCACCTACGGACAGGCCCCCTATGGCTACACCTTC.

This clonotype was seen at least ten times. V usage is TRBV2 and J usage is TRBJ2-7, with D hard to call. Germline V gene data show CDR1 as SNHLY and CDR2 as FYNNEI. Trimming stripped 3 bases from V and 8 bases from J, with 11 bases between. This CDR3 comprises 12 residues. The chain's CDR3 is CASSDSWSQQYF. CDR3 nucleotides: TGTGCCAGCAGTGACTCCTGGAGTCAGCAGTACTTC.

This clonotype showed up many times. The V call is TRBV12-3 or TRBV12-4, the J call TRBJ2-1; D call uncertain. The CDR3 length is 14 residues. Trimming took 6 bases from V and 5 from J, leaving 14 bases between them. CDR3 DNA sequence: TGTGCCAGCAGCCTGGGTTCGGGCCACAATGAGCAGTTCTTC. Amino acid sequence: CASSLGSGHNEQFF.

This clonotype has more than one count but fewer than ten. The genes are TRBV18 and TRBJ1-2; D gene unclear. From germline, CDR1 is KGHSH and CDR2 LQKENI. The CDR3 loop spans 12 amino acids. The germline V and J ends were trimmed by 3 bases and 7 bases, with 9 bases remaining between them. The CDR3 region is CASSPNEGGYTF. DNA of the CDR3: TGTGCCAGCTCACCGAACGAGGGTGGCTACACCTTC.

Concerning this clonotype itself: A much larger clone differs by one base, so this may be a read error. The chain carries TRBV7-8 and TRBJ1-1; no firm D call. The germline V and J ends were trimmed by 5 bases and 1 base, with 14 bases remaining between them. This CDR3 spans 15 amino acids. Germline CDR1 reads SGHVS; CDR2 reads FQNEAQ. CDR3: CASSPNSGSNTEAFF. The CDR3 nucleotides are TGTGCCAGCAGCCCAAACTCCGGTTCGAACACTGAAGCTTTCTTT.

Remarks on this clonotype: Germline and junction disagree at one end, which may indicate a read error. The gene calls are TRBV19 and TRBJ1-5, with D unresolved. CDR1 LNHDA and CDR2 SQIVND come from the germline V gene (reference sequence). The CDR3 totals 14 residues. CDR3 loop: CASSKGPGNQPKHF. The CDR3 DNA sequence: TGTGCCAGTAGTAAGGGCCCGGGAAATCAGCCCAAGCATTTT.

At least ten counts were recorded for this clonotype. The rearrangement uses TRBV20-1 and TRBJ2-2; a weak D match, TRBD2 (7 bases). Germline V gives CDR1 DFQATT, CDR2 SNEGSKA (reference sequence). The length of the CDR3 is 15 residues. V shed 1 base and J shed 5 bases, with 14 bases lying between them. As DNA, the CDR3 is TGCAGTGCTAGAGGAGGGGGGGCCGAAACCGGGGAGCTGTTTTTT. Amino acids: CSARGGGAETGELFF.

The CDR3 sequence: CASSSRRGQGLAGGRTDTQYF. CDR3 sequence (DNA): TGTGCCAGCAGCTCAAGACGGGGACAAGGACTAGCGGGAGGACGGACAGATACGCAGTATTTT. The chain combines TRBV7-2 with TRBJ2-3; 14 positions match TRBD2. This CDR3 contains 21 residues. Unmatched junction bases numbered 18, after V lost 4 bases and J lost 3 bases. From germline, CDR1 is SGHTA and CDR2 FQGNSA.

The sample holds many counts of this clonotype. This rearrangement joins TRBV7-9 to TRBJ2-1, with unresolved D. The V gene lost 1 base and the J gene lost 7 bases, with 8 bases spanning the gap. The CDR3 has 13 residues. In germline, CDR1 is SEHNR, CDR2 FQNEAQ (reference sequence). In DNA form, the CDR3 reads TGTGCCAGCAGCTTAGGTCCCATGAATGAGCAGTTCTTC. Protein: CASSLGPMNEQFF.

This clonotype was seen a few times. This chain connects TRBV29-1 to TRBJ2-5, with 9 positions matching TRBD1. With the DNA end fitting TRBJ2-1 better, the J assignment may be wrong. Germline CDR1 and CDR2: SQVTM and ANQGSEA. CDR3 length equals 16 residues. CDR3 DNA sequence: TGCAGCGTTGGGGGGGGAACGCACAGGGGGCGCGATTCCCAGTTCTTC. Translation gives CSVGGGTHRGRDSQFF.

The rearrangement joins TRBV5-6 to TRBJ1-6; D is undetermined. Germline assignment: CDR1 SGHDT and CDR2 YYEEEE. The CDR3 covers 19 residues. V lost 4 bases and J lost 0, with 20 bases in between. Here the CDR3 DNA reads TGTGCCAGCAGCGAACTGGCCCCCCCGTGGATCTCCTATAATTCACCCCTCCACTTT. Its protein product is CASSELAPPWISYNSPLHF.

The V and J genes are TRBV5-6 and TRBJ1-5; D is unclear. Deletions cut 4 bases from V and 0 bases from J, with 14 bases between. From germline, CDR1 is SGHDT and CDR2 YYEEEE. The CDR3 spans 16 residues. The CDR3 DNA sequence: TGTGCCAGCAGCAAGGGTGGAGGCTATAGCAATCAGCCCCAGCATTTT. Translation gives CASSKGGGYSNQPQHF.

On this clonotype: At one of its ends the junction is not consistent with the germline gene, which may arise from a read error. The chain's CDR3 is CSVERQGTNYGYIF. The CDR3 DNA reads TGCAGCGTTGAGCGGCAGGGGACTAACTATGGCTACATCTTC. The genes are TRBV29-1 and TRBJ1-2; perhaps TRBD1 as D (6 bases). This CDR3 spans 14 amino acids. Germline CDR1 SQVTM, CDR2 ANQGSEA.

Many counts were recorded for this clonotype. The chain combines TRBV12-3 or TRBV12-4 with TRBJ2-2; TRBD2 agrees at 9 bases. J gave up 2 bases and V 6 bases, and 4 bases lay outside the gene matches. The length of the CDR3 is 15 residues. The CDR3 protein is CASRSRGGNTGELFF. CDR3 DNA sequence: TGTGCCAGCAGATCGCGGGGGGGCAACACCGGGGAGCTGTTTTTT.

The genes are TRBV27 and TRBJ2-1; TRBD2 matches at 8 bases. CDR3 length: 14 residues. J lost 3 bases, V lost 8 bases, and 6 bases had no gene match. CDR1 and CDR2 from the germline V gene are MNHEY and SMNVEV (reference sequence). CDR3 region: CASPAGAGYNEQFF. As DNA, the CDR3 is TGTGCCAGCCCAGCGGGAGCGGGCTACAATGAGCAGTTCTTC.

This chain connects TRBV28 to TRBJ1-2; D not certain. CDR1 and CDR2 from the germline V gene are MDHEN and SYDVKM. The ends were cut back, 3 bases at V and 7 bases at J, with 9 bases in the middle. This CDR3 is 12 amino acids long. The CDR3 protein is CASSFGQTGYTF. In DNA form, the CDR3 reads TGTGCCAGCAGTTTTGGTCAGACTGGCTACACCTTC.

This clonotype was seen only a few times. This sequence joins TRBV29-1 and TRBJ1-1; D call uncertain. The CDR3 runs 11 residues. The germline gives CDR1 SQVTM, CDR2 ANQGSEA. V dropped 8 bases and J dropped 0 bases, with 7 bases sitting between them. The DNA of the CDR3 is TGCAGCATTGGGGTGAACACTGAAGCTTTCTTT. The encoded protein is CSIGVNTEAFF.

The chain links TRBV5-1 to TRBJ2-7; 14 bases are a match to TRBD2. Germline values: CDR1 SGHRS, CDR2 YFSETQ. After removal of 4 bases from V and 6 bases from J, the junction contained 15 bases not matched to a gene. The CDR3 totals 18 residues. The CDR3 reads CASSNYPGTSGRGGEQYF. In nucleotides, the CDR3 is TGCGCCAGCAGCAACTACCCCGGGACTAGCGGGAGAGGGGGCGAGCAGTACTTC.

Ten or more counts support this clonotype. The rearrangement links TRBV7-8 to TRBJ1-4, with 7 positions matching TRBD1. Germline V CDR1 and CDR2: SGHVS, FQNEAQ. V shed 6 bases and J 8 bases; nucleotides not matched to a gene: 15. CDR3 length equals 16 residues. For the CDR3, the DNA is TGTGCCAGCAGATTTGGACCAGGGGGGCAGAGCGAAAAACTGTTTTTT. Translating gives CASRFGPGGQSEKLFF.

The chain couples TRBV28 to TRBJ1-3, with D possibly matching TRBD1 (5 bases). The V gene's germline CDR1 is MDHEN and CDR2 SYDVKM. V dropped 3 bases and J dropped 2 bases, with 20 bases sitting between them. CDR3 length: 18 residues. CDR3 DNA sequence: TGTGCCAGCAGTTTTGGGGGGGATATCTCAAGGCCTGGAAACACCATATATTTT. The encoded protein is CASSFGGDISRPGNTIYF.